The rows below give T cell receptor beta chains drawn from one sample of a study of PD-L1 blockade in urothelial cancer. Libraries were prepared by immunoSEQ multiplex PCR; TCRdb keeps only in-frame clonotypes and omits some of them. Of over 100,000 clones listed, approximately 88% were seen once; the top ten hold 2.5% to 4%. The sample was PBMCs, taken around atezolizumab (anti-PD-L1) treatment. Receptors originate from a man aged 50 to 59 with urothelial cancer. Each CDR3 is given with its conserved first and last residue. D genes are given only for firm matches. Part of the rows lack a size; the others show once, few, many or a class for expanded clones.

V gene: TRBV21-1
J gene: TRBJ2-3
D gene: .
clone size: .
CDR3 protein: CASSERGEGVTLDTQYF
CDR3 DNA: TGTGCCAGCAGCGAACGAGGAGAGGGGGTGACACTAGATACGCAGTATTTT

V gene: TRBV19
J gene: TRBJ1-1
D gene: TRBD1
clone size: .
CDR3 protein: CASNRQGSTEAFF
CDR3 DNA: TGTGCCAGTAATAGACAGGGTTCCACTGAAGCTTTCTTT

V gene: TRBV5-6
J gene: TRBJ1-1
D gene: .
clone size: .
CDR3 protein: CASSWGTSGEAFF
CDR3 DNA: TGTGCCAGCAGCTGGGGGACAAGTGGCGAAGCTTTCTTT

V gene: TRBV5-1
J gene: TRBJ2-2
D gene: TRBD2
clone size: .
CDR3 protein: CASSAVAGGTGELFF
CDR3 DNA: TGCGCCAGCAGCGCCGTAGCGGGAGGGACCGGGGAGCTGTTTTTT

V gene: TRBV5-6
J gene: TRBJ1-5
D gene: .
clone size: once
CDR3 protein: CASKDLGNQPQHF
CDR3 DNA: TGTGCCAGCAAGGACTTGGGTAATCAGCCCCAGCATTTT

V gene: TRBV6-6
J gene: TRBJ1-4
D gene: .
clone size: .
CDR3 protein: CASIQGGPNGKLFF
CDR3 DNA: TGTGCCAGCATCCAAGGAGGACCGAATGGAAAACTGTTTTTT

V gene: TRBV28
J gene: TRBJ2-1
D gene: .
clone size: .
CDR3 protein: CASMYQGALYNEQFF
CDR3 DNA: TGTGCCAGCATGTACCAAGGAGCCCTCTACAATGAGCAGTTCTTC

V gene: TRBV5-1
J gene: TRBJ2-7
D gene: TRBD2
clone size: .
CDR3 protein: CASSLGLPGLAVYEQYF
CDR3 DNA: TGCGCCAGCAGCTTGGGGTTGCCGGGACTAGCAGTTTACGAGCAGTACTTC

V gene: TRBV9
J gene: TRBJ2-5
D gene: TRBD2
clone size: .
CDR3 protein: CASSVDSGNLQETQYF
CDR3 DNA: TGTGCCAGCAGCGTAGATAGCGGGAATCTCCAAGAGACCCAGTACTTC

V gene: TRBV29-1
J gene: TRBJ2-1
D gene: TRBD2
clone size: .
CDR3 protein: CSVGVFSGSANEQFF
CDR3 DNA: TGCAGCGTTGGGGTATTCAGCGGGAGTGCGAATGAGCAGTTCTTC

V gene: TRBV28
J gene: TRBJ2-7
D gene: .
clone size: once
CDR3 protein: CASSSFLQYF
CDR3 DNA: TGTGCCAGCAGTTCCTTCCTTCAGTACTTC

V gene: TRBV28
J gene: TRBJ1-3
D gene: .
clone size: .
CDR3 protein: CASITPGGNTIYF
CDR3 DNA: TGTGCCAGCATTACCCCGGGTGGAAACACCATATATTTT

V gene: TRBV7-7
J gene: TRBJ2-1
D gene: TRBD2
clone size: .
CDR3 protein: CASSLISGSTYNEQFF
CDR3 DNA: TGTGCTAGCAGCTTAATTAGCGGGAGTACCTACAATGAGCAGTTCTTC

V gene: TRBV19
J gene: TRBJ2-5
D gene: TRBD2
clone size: .
CDR3 protein: CASSPLPGGVQETQYF
CDR3 DNA: TGTGCCAGTAGTCCCCTCCCGGGGGGGGTCCAAGAGACCCAGTACTTC

V gene: TRBV5-1
J gene: TRBJ1-2
D gene: TRBD1
clone size: .
CDR3 protein: CASSLGDRGGGYTF
CDR3 DNA: TGCGCCAGCAGCTTGGGCGACAGGGGTGGCGGCTACACCTTC

V gene: TRBV28
J gene: TRBJ1-2
D gene: .
clone size: .
CDR3 protein: CASSLPPQGRNGYTF
CDR3 DNA: TGTGCCAGCAGTTTACCCCCTCAGGGCAGGAATGGCTACACCTTC

V gene: TRBV4-1
J gene: TRBJ2-3
D gene: .
clone size: .
CDR3 protein: CASRPGHSTDTQYF
CDR3 DNA: TGCGCCAGCAGACCCGGACACAGCACAGATACGCAGTATTTT

V gene: TRBV25-1
J gene: TRBJ2-7
D gene: TRBD1
clone size: .
CDR3 protein: CASSAGQAVYEQYF
CDR3 DNA: TGTGCCAGCAGTGCGGGACAGGCGGTCTACGAGCAGTACTTC

V gene: TRBV28
J gene: TRBJ2-1
D gene: TRBD2
clone size: .
CDR3 protein: CASSSKKGLAVNEQFF
CDR3 DNA: TGTGCCAGCAGTTCAAAGAAGGGACTAGCGGTGAATGAGCAGTTCTTC

V gene: TRBV15
J gene: TRBJ2-7
D gene: TRBD1
clone size: .
CDR3 protein: CATSRRTGVSALNYEQYF
CDR3 DNA: TGTGCCACCAGCAGACGGACAGGGGTTAGTGCCCTAAATTACGAGCAGTACTTC

V gene: TRBV5-1
J gene: TRBJ2-3
D gene: .
clone size: .
CDR3 protein: CASSLGGQGYTDTQYF
CDR3 DNA: TGCGCCAGCAGCTTGGGAGGGCAGGGGTACACAGATACGCAGTATTTT

V gene: TRBV5-1
J gene: TRBJ2-1
D gene: .
clone size: .
CDR3 protein: CASSSRTSNEQFF
CDR3 DNA: TGCGCCAGCAGCTCGCGTACCTCGAATGAGCAGTTCTTC